A single sample gave rise to the 9 T cell receptor beta chains below, sequenced in a study of T-cell memory formation after mild COVID-19. TCRdb itself ran the 5' RACE reads through MiXCR, one entry per CDR3 protein. The sample has about 140,000 distinct CDR3 sequences; about 14% are singletons. The sample taken for sequencing was PBMCs or a T cell subset sorted from them (not recorded which). The receptor source for this set is an adult woman who had mild COVID-19 (a few samples of this study predate the infection). Cell type and time point are not known.

The chain links TRBV7-9 to TRBJ2-7, with TRBD2 identical over 8 bases. This CDR3 comprises 15 residues. Trimming cost V 1 base and J 0 bases; bases outside gene matches: 2. Germline CDR1 reads SEHNR; CDR2 reads FQNEAQ (reference sequence). CDR3 sequence: CASSLGSGGSYEQYF. In DNA, the CDR3 is TGTGCCAGCAGCTTAGGAAGCGGGGGCTCCTACGAGCAGTACTTC.

This clonotype has a handful of counts. Its ends do not fully match the called genes, so a read error is possible. This chain connects TRBV12-3 or TRBV12-4 to TRBJ2-3; D is ambiguous. The length of the CDR3 is 13 residues. This chain's CDR3 is CASSLSVGDKQYF. DNA of the CDR3: TGTGCCAGCAGTCTTTCGGTCGGAGATAAGCAGTATTTT.

This clonotype was recorded a few times. The V call is TRBV5-1, the J call TRBJ2-1; TRBD2 matches 13 bases. CDR3 length equals 16 residues. Germline CDR1 reads SGHRS; CDR2 reads YFSETQ. V shed 2 bases and J 8 bases; nucleotides not matched to a gene: 7. CDR3 sequence (DNA): TGCGCCAGCAGCTTCCGACTAGCGGGAGGTTCCTATGAGCAGTTCTTC. Translating it yields CASSFRLAGGSYEQFF.

This clonotype turned up a few times. The genes are TRBV2 and TRBJ2-1; D is uncertain. V dropped 8 bases and J dropped 2 bases, with 10 bases sitting between them. Germline values: CDR1 SNHLY, CDR2 FYNNEI. CDR3 length: 13 amino acids. The CDR3 DNA follows: TGTGCCAGCGGGGATAGAACCTACAATGAGCAGTTCTTC. This encodes CASGDRTYNEQFF.

This clonotype was observed a handful of times. The V gene is TRBV4-1, the J gene TRBJ1-1; maybe TRBD1 (5 bases). The CDR3 sequence is 15 residues long. V shed 2 bases and J shed 3 bases, with 13 bases lying between them. CDR1 and CDR2 (germline): MGHRA, YSYEKL. The CDR3 region has the DNA TGCGCCAGCAGCCAACTACAACGAGGGGACACTGAAGCTTTCTTT. It encodes CASSQLQRGDTEAFF.

The chain recombines TRBV29-1 with TRBJ2-7; 9 bases map to TRBD2. Germline lookup yields CDR1 SQVTM and CDR2 ANQGSEA. After removal of 0 bases from V and 3 bases from J, the junction contained 3 bases not matched to a gene. The CDR3 extends over 14 amino acids. CDR3 loop: CSVEEYSGSYEQYF. DNA for the CDR3: TGCAGCGTTGAAGAATATAGCGGGAGCTACGAGCAGTACTTC.

The V call is TRBV6-4, the J call TRBJ1-1; D is unresolved. Trimming removed 0 bases at V and 1 base at J, with 6 bases between. This CDR3 spans 14 amino acids. CDR1 and CDR2 from the germline V gene are MRHNA and SNTAGT. CDR3 sequence reads: CASSDSSENTEAFF. CDR3 in DNA: TGTGCCAGCAGTGACTCATCAGAGAACACTGAAGCTTTCTTT.

This clonotype showed up just a few times. The genes are TRBV24-1 and TRBJ1-1; D perhaps matches TRBD1 (5 bases). Trimming removed 7 bases at V and 1 base at J, with 9 bases between. The CDR3 extends over 13 amino acids. Germline V gives CDR1 KGHDR, CDR2 SFDVKD. The DNA of the CDR3 is TGTGCCACCAGAGCGGGACCGAACACTGAAGCTTTCTTT. It is translated as CATRAGPNTEAFF.

This clonotype was found a few times. The V gene is TRBV12-3 or TRBV12-4, the J gene TRBJ2-7, with D unclear. The CDR3 runs 13 residues. The germline V and J ends were trimmed by 2 bases and 4 bases, with 9 bases remaining between them. As DNA, the CDR3 is TGTGCCAGCAGTTTATATGTTGGATACGAGCAGTACTTC. Protein product: CASSLYVGYEQYF.